The rows below give T cell receptor beta chains drawn from one sample of a study of OX40 agonist ivuxolimab in advanced cancers. Some clones are missing from TCRdb's copy, which holds only in-frame ones; the method was immunoSEQ multiplex PCR. The table has about 99,000 clones, approximately 94% seen once. Sequenced here: CD4+ or CD8+ T cells sorted from blood, sampled in a trial of the OX40 agonist ivuxolimab. These receptors were collected from an adult with an advanced solid tumor such as melanoma, head and neck, liver or kidney cancer. Each CDR3 is given with its conserved first and last residue. A D gene is named only where the DNA matches it firmly. Expanded clones are given a class, and other clones once, few, many or no size at all.

V	size	J	D	CDR3	DNA
TRBV10-3	-	TRBJ2-3	-	CAISEPYDGSSTDTQYF	TGTGCCATCAGTGAGCCCTATGACGGGAGTAGCACAGATACGCAGTATTTT
TRBV4-3	-	TRBJ2-7	-	CASSQDRYVTYEQYF	TGCGCCAGCAGCCAAGATCGGTACGTTACCTACGAGCAGTACTTC
TRBV6-5	-	TRBJ2-7	-	CASSYSAGEVEQYF	TGTGCCAGCAGTTACTCGGCAGGGGAGGTCGAGCAGTACTTC
TRBV11-2	-	TRBJ2-2	TRBD2	CASRGLAGGNTGELFF	TGTGCCAGCAGAGGGCTAGCGGGAGGGAACACCGGGGAGCTGTTTTTT
TRBV9	-	TRBJ1-2	TRBD1	CASSGRDRALYGYTF	TGTGCCAGCAGCGGCCGGGACAGGGCATTGTATGGCTACACCTTC
TRBV7-9	-	TRBJ2-7	TRBD2	CASSLLAGGYEQYF	TGTGCCAGCAGCTTACTAGCGGGAGGCTACGAGCAGTACTTC
TRBV14	once	TRBJ1-1	-	CASSQGSQGAFF	TGTGCCAGCAGCCAGGGGAGCCAAGGGGCTTTCTTT
TRBV4-1	-	TRBJ2-7	-	CASSQGASAPYEQYF	TGCGCCAGCAGCCAAGGGGCCTCGGCTCCCTACGAGCAGTACTTC
TRBV5-1	once	TRBJ2-1	-	CASSLATSNEQFF	TGCGCCAGCAGCTTGGCGACCAGCAATGAGCAGTTCTTC
TRBV18	-	TRBJ1-1	-	CASSLGRPNTEAFF	TGTGCCAGCTCACTAGGACGGCCGAACACTGAAGCTTTCTTT
TRBV7-8	-	TRBJ1-5	-	CASSSEQGYQPQHF	TGTGCCAGCAGCTCAGAACAGGGATATCAGCCCCAGCATTTT
TRBV7-2	-	TRBJ1-2	-	CASSLGGPEGTYGYTF	TGTGCCAGCAGCTTAGGGGGACCCGAAGGCACGTATGGCTACACCTTC
TRBV4-3	-	TRBJ2-7	TRBD1	CASSQELQGAYEQYF	TGCGCCAGCAGCCAAGAGTTACAGGGGGCCTACGAGCAGTACTTC
TRBV27	-	TRBJ1-5	-	CASSFHYLGNQPQHF	TGTGCCAGCAGTTTCCATTACCTGGGCAATCAGCCCCAGCATTTT
TRBV28	-	TRBJ1-1	-	CASRLTVNTEAFF	TGTGCCAGCAGATTGACGGTGAACACTGAAGCTTTCTTT
TRBV7-6	-	TRBJ2-7	TRBD1	CASSLAGDRGYEQYF	TGTGCCAGCAGCTTAGCGGGGGACAGGGGGTACGAGCAGTACTTC
TRBV21-1	-	TRBJ2-1	-	CDEFRGNEQFF	TGTGATGAATTTCGGGGCAATGAGCAGTTCTTC
TRBV7-9	-	TRBJ2-1	TRBD1	CASSLIGTGGTYNEQFF	TGTGCCAGCAGCTTAATCGGAACAGGGGGTACGTACAATGAGCAGTTCTTC
TRBV6-5	-	TRBJ2-7	TRBD2	CVTGTSGLGQYF	TGTGTCACCGGGACTAGCGGTCTCGGGCAGTACTTC
TRBV11-1	-	TRBJ1-2	-	CASSSQQGPAHYGYTF	TGTGCCAGCAGCTCCCAACAGGGTCCCGCACACTATGGCTACACCTTC
TRBV6-6	once	TRBJ1-5	TRBD1	CASIQGAGQPQHF	TGTGCCAGCATCCAGGGGGCGGGTCAGCCCCAGCATTTT
TRBV13	-	TRBJ1-2	-	CASSLKDSHGYTF	TGTGCCAGCAGCTTAAAGGACAGCCATGGCTACACCTTC
TRBV18	-	TRBJ2-5	-	CASSPPAETQYF	TGTGCCAGCTCACCACCGGCAGAGACCCAGTACTTC
TRBV5-6	-	TRBJ2-2	-	CASSAGSSTGELFF	TGTGCCAGCAGCGCGGGATCGTCCACCGGGGAGCTGTTTTTT
TRBV5-4	-	TRBJ2-5	-	CASSSQGIQYF	TGTGCCAGCAGCTCACAAGGAATTCAGTACTTC
TRBV4-2	-	TRBJ2-7	TRBD2	CASSQAAGTERGGEQYF	TGTGCCAGCAGCCAGGCCGCGGGGACGGAGCGCGGGGGCGAGCAGTACTTC
TRBV11-2	-	TRBJ1-1	-	CASSLGGLGTEAFF	TGTGCCAGCAGCTTAGGGGGGCTTGGGACTGAAGCTTTCTTT
TRBV5-4	once	TRBJ2-7	-	CASSLGPSPYEQYF	TGTGCCAGCAGCTTGGGTCCTTCCCCCTACGAGCAGTACTTC
TRBV10-1	-	TRBJ2-1	-	CASSESPREQFF	TGCGCCAGCAGTGAGTCTCCCAGGGAGCAGTTCTTC
TRBV4-1	-	TRBJ2-7	TRBD1	CASSQDLWDSSYEQYF	TGCGCCAGCAGCCAAGATCTCTGGGACAGCTCCTACGAGCAGTACTTC
TRBV6-5	-	TRBJ1-2	-	CASSYETNYGYTF	TGTGCCAGCAGTTACGAGACTAACTATGGCTACACCTTC
TRBV4-1	-	TRBJ2-7	-	CASSQVADPEQYF	TGCGCCAGCAGCCAAGTGGCGGACCCCGAGCAGTACTTC
TRBV21-1	once	TRBJ2-5	-	CASSKASSGERAQYF	TGTGCCAGCAGCAAAGCCAGCAGCGGGGAAAGGGCCCAGTACTTC
TRBV7-9	-	TRBJ2-1	TRBD1	CASSLEGAGQGGNEQFF	TGTGCCAGCAGCTTAGAGGGTGCGGGACAGGGAGGCAATGAGCAGTTCTTC
TRBV7-3	once	TRBJ2-1	TRBD2	CASSGTSGRGEQFF	TGTGCCAGCTCCGGGACTAGCGGGAGAGGTGAGCAGTTCTTC
TRBV4-1	once	TRBJ1-1	-	CASALGAEAFF	TGCGCCAGCGCCCTGGGAGCTGAAGCTTTCTTT
TRBV4-3	-	TRBJ2-7	-	CASSQDSAGTYEQYF	TGCGCCAGCAGCCAAGATTCGGCCGGGACCTACGAGCAGTACTTC
TRBV6-5	-	TRBJ2-7	TRBD2	CASSGTSGSYEQYF	TGTGCCAGCAGCGGGACTAGCGGATCCTACGAGCAGTACTTC
TRBV19	few	TRBJ1-5	-	CASSIETLGNQPQHF	TGTGCCAGTAGTATAGAGACCCTGGGCAATCAGCCCCAGCATTTT
TRBV19	-	TRBJ2-7	TRBD1	CASSIWGQDLDEQYF	TGTGCCAGTAGTATTTGGGGACAGGACCTGGACGAGCAGTACTTC
TRBV4-1	-	TRBJ2-2	-	CASSLGPTNTGELFF	TGCGCCAGCAGCCTGGGACCGACCAACACCGGGGAGCTGTTTTTT
TRBV4-1	-	TRBJ2-2	-	CASSQVGLGITGELFF	TGCGCCAGCAGCCAAGTTGGTTTGGGGATCACCGGGGAGCTGTTTTTT
TRBV4-3	-	TRBJ1-5	-	CASSQGYGNQPQHF	TGCGCCAGCAGCCAAGGGTACGGGAATCAGCCCCAGCATTTT
TRBV11-2	-	TRBJ2-2	-	CASSSSLTGELFF	TGTGCCAGCAGCTCTAGTCTGACCGGGGAGCTGTTTTTT
TRBV5-4	-	TRBJ2-7	TRBD1	CASSSTGQAYEQYF	TGTGCCAGCAGCTCGACGGGACAGGCCTACGAGCAGTACTTC
TRBV11-3	-	TRBJ2-1	TRBD2	CASSSQRGLHNEQFF	TGTGCCAGCAGCTCCCAGCGGGGTCTGCATAATGAGCAGTTCTTC
TRBV27	-	TRBJ2-2	-	CASSLVGNTGELFF	TGTGCCAGCAGTTTAGTCGGGAACACCGGGGAGCTGTTTTTT
TRBV27	-	TRBJ2-7	TRBD1	CASGNDRGISYEQYF	TGTGCCAGCGGTAATGACAGGGGGATTTCCTACGAGCAGTACTTC